This note documents a single T cell receptor beta chain sequence. Its cognate antigen is unknown. TCR beta cDNA libraries included unique molecular identifiers. Around 500,000 cDNA molecules were obtained per 1 to 10 million input T cells. TCRdb passed the PCR reads through MiXCR, listing each CDR3 protein once. The top ten hold around 1.7% of the sample, which has 450,000 to 650,000 distinct CDR3 sequences, 40% to 50% seen once. This CDR3 region has 13 residues. CDR1 is SGHRS, CDR2 YFSETQ, per germline. Deletions cut 0 bases from V and 4 bases from J, with 5 bases between. The sample belongs to a study of post-analysis software for immune sequencing data. Looking at the study overall: Relapsing-remitting, secondary progressive and progressive-relapsing courses of multiple sclerosis were included. Regarding the study as a whole: Comparison with controls showed significantly lower normalized Chao1 diversity in multiple sclerosis patients. Samples from a shared batch, those prepared together, strongly co-clustered by F measure. The five TRBV segments detected at higher frequency in patients than in controls included TRBV5-6, TRBV5-1 and TRBV20-1.

The sample comprised blood. The sequence derives from a girl aged 5 to 17 with multiple sclerosis. The chain has TRBV5-1 and TRBJ1-5; D remains ambiguous. The CDR3 here is CASSLATNQPQHF. In DNA, the CDR3 is TGCGCCAGCAGCTTGGCCACGAATCAGCCCCAGCATTTT.